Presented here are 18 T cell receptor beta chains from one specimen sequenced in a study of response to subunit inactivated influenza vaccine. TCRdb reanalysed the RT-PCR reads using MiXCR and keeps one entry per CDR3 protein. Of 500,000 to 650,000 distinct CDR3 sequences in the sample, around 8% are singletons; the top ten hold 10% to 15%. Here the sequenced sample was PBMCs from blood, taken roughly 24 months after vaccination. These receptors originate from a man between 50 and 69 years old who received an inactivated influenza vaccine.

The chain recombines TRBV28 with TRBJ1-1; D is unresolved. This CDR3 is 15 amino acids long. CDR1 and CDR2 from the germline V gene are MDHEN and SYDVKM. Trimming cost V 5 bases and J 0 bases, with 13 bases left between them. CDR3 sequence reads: CASSTPRAVNTEAFF. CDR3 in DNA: TGTGCCAGCAGTACGCCCCGGGCGGTGAACACTGAAGCTTTCTTT.

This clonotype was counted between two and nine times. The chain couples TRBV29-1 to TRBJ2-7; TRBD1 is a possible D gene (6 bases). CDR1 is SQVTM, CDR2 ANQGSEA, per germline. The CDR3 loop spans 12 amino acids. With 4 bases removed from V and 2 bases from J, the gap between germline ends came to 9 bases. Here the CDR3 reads CSVAEGAYEQYF. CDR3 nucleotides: TGCAGCGTTGCTGAGGGGGCCTACGAGCAGTACTTC.

The CDR3 DNA reads TGCAGTGCTCCGGACAGGGTCAAAAACATTCAGTACTTC. Encoded protein: CSAPDRVKNIQYF. The chain has TRBV20-1 and TRBJ2-4; 8 positions match TRBD1. The CDR3 covers 13 residues. The J segment lost 3 bases and the V segment lost 5 bases, leaving 3 bases of the junction unmatched. The germline V gene encodes CDR1 DFQATT and CDR2 SNEGSKA (reference sequence).

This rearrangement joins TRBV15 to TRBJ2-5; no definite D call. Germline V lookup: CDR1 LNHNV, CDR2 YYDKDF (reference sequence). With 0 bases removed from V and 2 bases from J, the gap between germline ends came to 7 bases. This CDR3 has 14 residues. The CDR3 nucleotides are TGTGCCACCAGCAGAGAAATCAGTCAAGAGACCCAGTACTTC. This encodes CATSREISQETQYF.

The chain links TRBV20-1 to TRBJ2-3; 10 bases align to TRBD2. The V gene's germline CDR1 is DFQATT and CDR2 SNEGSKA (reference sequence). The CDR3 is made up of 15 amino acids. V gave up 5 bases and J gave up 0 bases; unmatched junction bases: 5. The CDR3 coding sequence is TGCAGTGCTTCCCAGACTAGCGGGAGCACAGATACGCAGTATTTT. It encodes CSASQTSGSTDTQYF.

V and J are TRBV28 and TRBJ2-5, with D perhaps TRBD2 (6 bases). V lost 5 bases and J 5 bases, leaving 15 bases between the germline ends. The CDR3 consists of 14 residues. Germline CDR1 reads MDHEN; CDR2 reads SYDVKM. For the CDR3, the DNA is TGTGCCAGCAGTCTGCGGGATCTCTACGAGACCCAGTACTTC. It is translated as CASSLRDLYETQYF.

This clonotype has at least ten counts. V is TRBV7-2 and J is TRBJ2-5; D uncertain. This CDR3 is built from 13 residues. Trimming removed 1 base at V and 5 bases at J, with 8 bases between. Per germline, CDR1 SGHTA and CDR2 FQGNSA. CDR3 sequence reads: CASSLGERETQYF. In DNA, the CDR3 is TGTGCCAGCAGCTTAGGTGAACGGGAGACCCAGTACTTC.

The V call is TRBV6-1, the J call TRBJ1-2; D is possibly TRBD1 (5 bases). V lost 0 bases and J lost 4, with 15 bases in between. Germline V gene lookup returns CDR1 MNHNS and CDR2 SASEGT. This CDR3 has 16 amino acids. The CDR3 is CASSEAFRGGSYGYTF. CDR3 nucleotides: TGTGCCAGCAGTGAAGCGTTTAGGGGAGGCAGCTATGGCTACACCTTC.

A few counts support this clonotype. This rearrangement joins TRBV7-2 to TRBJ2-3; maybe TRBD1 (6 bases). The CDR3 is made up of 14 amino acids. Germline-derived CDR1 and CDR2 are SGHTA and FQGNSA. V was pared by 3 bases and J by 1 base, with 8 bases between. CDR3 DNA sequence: TGTGCCAGCAGCTTCGGACAGCGCACAGATACGCAGTATTTT. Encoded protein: CASSFGQRTDTQYF.

CDR3 bases: TGCAGTGCTAGAGATCTACCCGTCAGGGAAGCTTTCTTT. It yields the protein CSARDLPVREAFF. The rearrangement links TRBV20-1 to TRBJ1-1, with D unclear. Trimming cost V 0 bases and J 8 bases, with 13 bases left between them. Germline-derived CDR1 and CDR2 are DFQATT and SNEGSKA (reference sequence). The CDR3 loop spans 13 amino acids.

CDR3 sequence reads: CASSLVGRPEQFF. The DNA of the CDR3 is TGTGCCAGCAGCTTAGTTGGGCGGCCAGAGCAGTTCTTC. This chain connects TRBV7-9 to TRBJ2-1; D remains unclear. The CDR3 runs 13 residues. Trimming removed 1 base from V and 10 bases from J, with 11 bases in between. Germline CDR1 is SEHNR and CDR2 is FQNEAQ (reference sequence).

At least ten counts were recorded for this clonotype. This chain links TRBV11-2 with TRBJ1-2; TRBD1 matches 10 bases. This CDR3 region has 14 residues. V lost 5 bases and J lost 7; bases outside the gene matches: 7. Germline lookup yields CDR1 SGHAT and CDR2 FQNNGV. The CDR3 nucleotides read TGTGCCAGCAGCCCCCTGGACAGGGGGTCTGGCTACACCTTC. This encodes CASSPLDRGSGYTF.

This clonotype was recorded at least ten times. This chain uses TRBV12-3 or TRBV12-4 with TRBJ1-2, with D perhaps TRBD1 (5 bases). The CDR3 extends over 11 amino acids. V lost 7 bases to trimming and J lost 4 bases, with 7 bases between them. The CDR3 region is CASTGGYGYTF. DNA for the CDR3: TGTGCCAGCACCGGGGGCTATGGCTACACCTTC.

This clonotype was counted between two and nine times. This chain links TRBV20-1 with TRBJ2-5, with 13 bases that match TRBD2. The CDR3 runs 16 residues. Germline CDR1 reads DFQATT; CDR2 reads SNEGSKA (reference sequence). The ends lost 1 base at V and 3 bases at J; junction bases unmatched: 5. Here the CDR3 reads CSARGYGLAGEETQYF. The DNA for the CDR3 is TGCAGTGCTAGAGGCTACGGACTAGCGGGAGAAGAGACCCAGTACTTC.

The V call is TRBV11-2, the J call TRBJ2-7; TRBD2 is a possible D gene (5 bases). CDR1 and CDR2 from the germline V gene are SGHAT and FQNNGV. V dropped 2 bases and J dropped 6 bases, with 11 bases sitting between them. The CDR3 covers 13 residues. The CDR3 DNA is TGTGCCAGCAGCTTACCGGGGAGAAGCGAGCAGTACTTC. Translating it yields CASSLPGRSEQYF. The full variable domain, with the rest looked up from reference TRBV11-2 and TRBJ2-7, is EAGVAQSPRYKIIEKRQSVAFWCNPISGHATLYWYQQILGQGPKLLIQFQNNGVVDDSQLPKDRFSAERLKGVDSTLKIQPAKLEDSAVYLCASSLPGRSEQYFGPGTRLTVT.

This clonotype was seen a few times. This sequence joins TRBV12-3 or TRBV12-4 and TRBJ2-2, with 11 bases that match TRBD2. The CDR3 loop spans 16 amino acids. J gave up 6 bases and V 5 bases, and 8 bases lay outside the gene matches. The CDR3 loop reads CASSRQLAGAAGELFF. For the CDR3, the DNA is TGTGCCAGCAGTCGGCAACTAGCGGGGGCCGCCGGGGAGCTGTTTTTT.

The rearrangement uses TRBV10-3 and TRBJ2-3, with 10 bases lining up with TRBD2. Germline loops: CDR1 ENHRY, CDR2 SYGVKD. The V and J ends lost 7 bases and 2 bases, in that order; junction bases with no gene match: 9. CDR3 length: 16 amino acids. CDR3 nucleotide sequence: TGTGCCATCAACTCCGTAGCGGGGGGAAACACAGATACGCAGTATTTT. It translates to CAINSVAGGNTDTQYF.

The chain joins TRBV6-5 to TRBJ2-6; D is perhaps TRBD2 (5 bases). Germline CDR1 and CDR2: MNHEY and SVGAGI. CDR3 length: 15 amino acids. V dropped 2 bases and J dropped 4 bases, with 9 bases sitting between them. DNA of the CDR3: TGTGCCAGCAGTTACGAGGGTTCCGGGGCCAACGTCCTGACTTTC. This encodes CASSYEGSGANVLTF.